This T cell receptor beta chain derives from a study of blood T cell repertoires in COVID-19. This table comes from immunoSEQ multiplex PCR, and its TCRdb copy is limited to in-frame clones, with some not included. The sample has about 670,000 clones, 85% to 90% seen once. CDR1 and CDR2 (germline): LNHDA, SQIVND (reference sequence). The CDR3 has 18 amino acids. Deletions cut 1 base from V and 0 bases from J, with 16 bases between. The chain has TRBV19 and TRBJ1-5, with D perhaps matching TRBD1 (6 bases). The sample was peripheral blood. This TCR was sampled from a woman aged 18-35 years with acute or convalescent COVID-19. Here the CDR3 reads CASSIGARQANSNQPQHF. CDR3 in DNA: TGTGCCAGTAGTATAGGGGCCCGACAGGCTAATAGCAATCAGCCCCAGCATTTT.